This TCR beta chain was identified in a study of beta chain features in type 1 diabetes. Reverse transcribing all isolated RNA meant expressed TCRB transcripts were sequenced. Generated by immunoSEQ multiplex PCR, the TCRdb table keeps only in-frame clones and is missing some. The sample shows hundreds of thousands of clones, roughly 12% of them seen only once. The CDR3 is 14 residues long. CDR1 and CDR2 from the germline V gene are GTSNPN and SVGIG (reference sequence). V trimming: 0 bases; J trimming: 4 bases; junction bases outside the gene matches: 1. Study findings and constraints: VDJ junctions from patients with type 1 diabetes contained fewer insertions and more deletions. Moderately but significantly shorter TCRB CDR3s were found in Type 1 diabetes patients in all four CD4+ subsets.

Note on this clone: The antigen remains undetermined.

Blood was collected once per donor into heparin, averaging about 0.12 L. Sequencing was done on a sample of naive CD4+ T cells from blood. The chain recombines TRBV30 with TRBJ2-5, with 11 nucleotides matching TRBD2. The TCR sequence derives from a man younger than 35 with type 1 diabetes. CDR3 nucleotides: TGTGCCTGGAGTGTAACTAGCGGGGGAGAGACCCAGTACTTC. Translation: CAWSVTSGGETQYF.